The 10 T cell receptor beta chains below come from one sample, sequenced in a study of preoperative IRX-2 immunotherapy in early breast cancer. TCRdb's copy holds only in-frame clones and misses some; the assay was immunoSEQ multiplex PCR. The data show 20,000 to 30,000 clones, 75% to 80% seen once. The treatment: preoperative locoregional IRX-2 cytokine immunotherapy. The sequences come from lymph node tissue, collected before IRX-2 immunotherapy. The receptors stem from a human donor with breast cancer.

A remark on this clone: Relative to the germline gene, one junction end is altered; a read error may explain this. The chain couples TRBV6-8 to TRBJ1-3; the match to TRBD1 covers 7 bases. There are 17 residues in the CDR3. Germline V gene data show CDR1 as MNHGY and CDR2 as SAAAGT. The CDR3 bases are TGTGCCATCAGTCCACGGACAGGCCCGAGCTCTGGAAACACCATATATTTT. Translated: CAISPRTGPSSGNTIYF.

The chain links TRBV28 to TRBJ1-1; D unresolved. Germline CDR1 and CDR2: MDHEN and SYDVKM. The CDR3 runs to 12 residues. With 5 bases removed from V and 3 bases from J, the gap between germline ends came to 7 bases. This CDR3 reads CASSDGYTEAFF. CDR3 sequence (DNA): TGTGCCAGCAGTGACGGGTACACTGAAGCTTTCTTT.

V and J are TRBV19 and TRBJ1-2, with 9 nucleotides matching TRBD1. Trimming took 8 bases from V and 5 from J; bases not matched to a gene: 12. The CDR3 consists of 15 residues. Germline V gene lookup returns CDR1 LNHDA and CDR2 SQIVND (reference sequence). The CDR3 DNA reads TGTGCCAGTTCCCTTGGGGACAGGGAATTATATGGCTACACCTTC. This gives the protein CASSLGDRELYGYTF.

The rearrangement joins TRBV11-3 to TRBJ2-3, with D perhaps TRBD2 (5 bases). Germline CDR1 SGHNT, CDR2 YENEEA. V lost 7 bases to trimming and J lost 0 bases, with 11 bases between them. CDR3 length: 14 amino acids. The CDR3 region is CASTSGSSTDTQYF. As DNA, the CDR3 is TGTGCCAGCACCTCGGGGAGTAGCACAGATACGCAGTATTTT. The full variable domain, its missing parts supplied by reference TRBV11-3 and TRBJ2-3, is EAGVVQSPRYKIIEKKQPVAFWCNPISGHNTLYWYLQNLGQGPELLIRYENEEAVDDSQLPKDRFSAERLKGVDSTLKIQPAELGDSAVYLCASTSGSSTDTQYFGPGTRLTVL.

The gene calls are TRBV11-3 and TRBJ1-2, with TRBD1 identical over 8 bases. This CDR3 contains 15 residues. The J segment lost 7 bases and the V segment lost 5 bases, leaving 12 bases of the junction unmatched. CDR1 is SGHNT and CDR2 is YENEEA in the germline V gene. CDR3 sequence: CASSQAVQGAVGYTF. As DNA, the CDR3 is TGTGCCAGCAGCCAAGCAGTTCAGGGGGCGGTTGGCTACACCTTC.

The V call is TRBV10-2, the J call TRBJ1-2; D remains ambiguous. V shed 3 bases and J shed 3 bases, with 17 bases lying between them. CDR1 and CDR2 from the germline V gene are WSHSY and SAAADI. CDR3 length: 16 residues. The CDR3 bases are TGCGCCAGCAGTGATCCGACGTCGGGTCGAGACTATGGCTACACCTTC. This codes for CASSDPTSGRDYGYTF.

The chain's CDR3 is CASARGNQPQHF. In DNA, the CDR3 is TGTGCCAGCGCCAGGGGAAATCAGCCCCAGCATTTT. The rearrangement uses TRBV6-8 and TRBJ1-5; D may be TRBD1 (6 bases). The CDR3 consists of 12 residues. Germline CDR1 reads MNHGY; CDR2 reads SAAAGT. V lost 8 bases and J 4 bases, leaving 9 bases between the germline ends.

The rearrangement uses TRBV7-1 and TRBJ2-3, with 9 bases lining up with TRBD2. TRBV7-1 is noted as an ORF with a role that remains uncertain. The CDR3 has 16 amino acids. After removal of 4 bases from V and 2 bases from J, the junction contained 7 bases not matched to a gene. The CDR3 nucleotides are TGTGCCAGCAGCTTAGGGGCTAGCGGGGACACAGATACGCAGTATTTT. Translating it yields CASSLGASGDTDTQYF.

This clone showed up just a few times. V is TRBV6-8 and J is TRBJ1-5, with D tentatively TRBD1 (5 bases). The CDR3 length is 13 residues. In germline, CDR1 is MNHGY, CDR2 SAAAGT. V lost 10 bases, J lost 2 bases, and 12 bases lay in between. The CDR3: CAIRAGGNQPQHF. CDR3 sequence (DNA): TGTGCCATCAGGGCCGGAGGCAATCAGCCCCAGCATTTT.

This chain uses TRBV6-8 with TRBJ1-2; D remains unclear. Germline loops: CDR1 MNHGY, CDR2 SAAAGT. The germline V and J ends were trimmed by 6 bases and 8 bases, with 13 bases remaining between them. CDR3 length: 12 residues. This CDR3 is CASRSPPGGYTF. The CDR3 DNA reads TGTGCCAGCAGGAGCCCTCCGGGCGGCTACACCTTC.